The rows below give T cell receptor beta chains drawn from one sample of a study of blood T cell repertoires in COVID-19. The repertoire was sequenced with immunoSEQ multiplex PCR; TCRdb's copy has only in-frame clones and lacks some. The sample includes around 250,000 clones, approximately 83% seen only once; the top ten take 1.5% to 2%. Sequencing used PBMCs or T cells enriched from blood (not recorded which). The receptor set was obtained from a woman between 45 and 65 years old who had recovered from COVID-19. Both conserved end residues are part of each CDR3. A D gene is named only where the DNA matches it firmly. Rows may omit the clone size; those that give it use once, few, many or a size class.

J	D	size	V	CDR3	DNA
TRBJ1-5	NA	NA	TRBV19	CASSIRDNNQPQHF	TGTGCCAGTAGTATTAGGGACAACAATCAGCCCCAGCATTTT
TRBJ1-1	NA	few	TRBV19	CASSVKGDTEAFF	TGTGCCAGTAGCGTAAAGGGGGACACTGAAGCTTTCTTT
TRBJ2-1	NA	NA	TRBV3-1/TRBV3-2	CASNQLGSVEQFF	TGTGCCAGCAACCAACTAGGATCGGTTGAGCAGTTCTTC
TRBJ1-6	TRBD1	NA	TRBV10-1	CASSTPGQGYNSPLHF	TGCGCCAGCAGTACTCCGGGACAGGGCTATAATTCACCCCTCCACTTT
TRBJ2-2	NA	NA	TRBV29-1	CSAEHTPSTGELFF	TGCAGCGCTGAACACACACCCAGCACCGGGGAGCTGTTTTTT
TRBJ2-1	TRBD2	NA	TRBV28	CASSPGTSGSPYNEQFF	TGTGCCAGCAGTCCGGGGACTAGCGGGAGCCCCTACAATGAGCAGTTCTTC
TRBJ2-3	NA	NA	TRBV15	CATSRDKGLRAPEYF	TGTGCCACCAGCAGAGATAAGGGGTTGCGAGCCCCTGAGTATTTT
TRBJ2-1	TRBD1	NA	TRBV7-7	CASSSLSGQGGNEQFF	TGTGCTAGCAGCTCGTTGAGCGGACAGGGGGGGAATGAGCAGTTCTTC
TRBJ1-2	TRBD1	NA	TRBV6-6	CASSNPGQGMGGYTF	TGTGCCAGCAGCAATCCGGGACAGGGTATGGGTGGCTACACCTTC
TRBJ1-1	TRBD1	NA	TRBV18	CASSPPYSDRDYTEAFF	TGTGCCAGCTCACCACCGTATTCGGACAGGGACTACACTGAAGCTTTCTTT
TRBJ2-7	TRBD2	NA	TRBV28	CASSLSGGYEQYF	TGTGCCAGCAGTTTATCCGGGGGGTACGAGCAGTACTTC
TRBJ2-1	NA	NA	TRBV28	CASSPPEGLGQFF	TGTGCCAGCAGTCCCCCTGAGGGTTTAGGGCAGTTCTTC
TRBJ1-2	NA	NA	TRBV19	CASMRRELGYGYTF	TGTGCCAGTATGCGAAGGGAGTTGGGCTATGGCTACACCTTC
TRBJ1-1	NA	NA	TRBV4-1	CASSRSQGRNTEAFF	TGCGCCAGCAGCCGATCGCAGGGCCGAAACACTGAAGCTTTCTTT
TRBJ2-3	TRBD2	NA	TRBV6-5	CASRRGEGTQYF	TGTGCCAGCAGGCGAGGGGAGGGTACGCAGTATTTT
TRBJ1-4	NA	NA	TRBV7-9	CASSSHLGRNEKLFF	TGTGCCAGCAGCTCACATCTTGGGCGTAATGAAAAACTGTTTTTT
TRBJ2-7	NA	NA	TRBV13	CASSRSYEQYF	TGTGCCAGCTCCAGGTCCTACGAGCAGTACTTC
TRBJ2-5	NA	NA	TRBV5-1	CASSLGTAQETQYF	TGCGCCAGCAGCTTGGGAACAGCCCAAGAGACCCAGTACTTC
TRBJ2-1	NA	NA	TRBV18	CASSPLQINEQFF	TGTGCCAGCTCACCCCTTCAGATCAATGAGCAGTTCTTC
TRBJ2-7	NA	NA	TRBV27	CASSLFGGGEQYF	TGTGCCAGCAGTTTATTCGGGGGTGGCGAGCAGTACTTC
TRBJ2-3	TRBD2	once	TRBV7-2	CASSFLLAGVLDTQYF	TGTGCCAGCAGCTTCCTACTAGCGGGAGTTCTAGATACGCAGTATTTT
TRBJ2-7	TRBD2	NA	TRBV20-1	CSASWASGAPYEQYF	TGCAGTGCTAGTTGGGCTAGCGGGGCTCCCTACGAGCAGTACTTC
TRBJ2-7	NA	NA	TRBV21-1	CASSKEASGSYEQYF	TGTGCCAGCAGCAAAGAGGCTAGCGGGAGCTACGAGCAGTACTTC
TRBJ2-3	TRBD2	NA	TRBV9	CASSVAGTSGSDTQYF	TGTGCCAGCAGCGTAGCCGGGACTAGCGGGTCTGATACGCAGTATTTT
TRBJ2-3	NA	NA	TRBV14	CASSVQRALSTDTQYF	TGTGCCAGCTCGGTCCAGCGGGCACTTAGCACAGATACGCAGTATTTT
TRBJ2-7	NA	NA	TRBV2	CASRRAPRDYEQYF	TGTGCCAGCAGACGGGCCCCCCGGGACTACGAGCAGTACTTC
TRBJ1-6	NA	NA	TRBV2	CASRSTGSSYNSPLHF	TGTGCCAGCAGGTCTACAGGGAGCTCCTATAATTCACCCCTCCACTTT
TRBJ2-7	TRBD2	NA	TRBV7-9	CASSLARSGSIEQYF	TGTGCCAGCAGCTTAGCGCGTAGCGGGAGTATAGAGCAGTACTTC
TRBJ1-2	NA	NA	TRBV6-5	CASRPPPGNYGYTF	TGTGCCAGCAGGCCCCCGCCAGGGAACTATGGCTACACCTTC
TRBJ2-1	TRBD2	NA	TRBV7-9	CASSLALAGISYNEQFF	TGTGCCAGCAGCTTAGCCCTAGCGGGTATTTCCTACAATGAGCAGTTCTTC
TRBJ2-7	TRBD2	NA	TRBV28	CASSLKRGDSYEQYF	TGTGCCAGCAGTTTGAAGCGGGGGGATTCCTACGAGCAGTACTTC
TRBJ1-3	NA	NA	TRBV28	CASGDRRSGNTIYF	TGTGCCAGCGGAGACAGGCGCTCTGGAAACACCATATATTTT
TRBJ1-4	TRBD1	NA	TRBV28	CASSVPGQGNEKLFF	TGTGCCAGCAGTGTCCCGGGACAGGGGAATGAAAAACTGTTTTTT
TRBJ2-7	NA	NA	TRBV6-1	CASSEITGRYEQYF	TGTGCCAGCAGTGAAATCACGGGGAGATACGAGCAGTACTTC
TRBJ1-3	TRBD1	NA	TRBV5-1	CASSSGQSSSGNTIYF	TGCGCCAGCAGCTCGGGACAGTCAAGCTCTGGAAACACCATATATTTT
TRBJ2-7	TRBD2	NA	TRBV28	CASSLLASGNYEQYF	TGTGCCAGCAGTTTATTGGCTAGCGGAAACTACGAGCAGTACTTC
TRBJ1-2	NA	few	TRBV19	CASSRQDLNYGYTF	TGTGCCAGTAGTAGACAGGACCTTAACTATGGCTACACCTTC
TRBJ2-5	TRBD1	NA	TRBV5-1	CASSRQDRVGETQYF	TGCGCCAGCAGCCGACAAGACAGGGTAGGAGAGACCCAGTACTTC
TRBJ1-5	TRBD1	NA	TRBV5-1	CASSPQGAGSNQPQHF	TGCGCCAGCAGCCCCCAGGGGGCGGGTAGCAATCAGCCCCAGCATTTT
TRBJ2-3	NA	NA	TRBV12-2	CASRLADFEGFLTDTQYF	TGTGCAAGTCGCTTAGCGGATTTTGAGGGCTTTCTCACAGATACGCAGTATTTT
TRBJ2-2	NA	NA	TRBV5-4	CASSAVRTNTGELFF	TGTGCCAGCAGCGCGGTGCGGACGAACACCGGGGAGCTGTTTTTT
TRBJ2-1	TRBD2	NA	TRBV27	CASSLTSGRGEQFF	TGTGCCAGCAGTTTGACTAGCGGGAGGGGCGAGCAGTTCTTC
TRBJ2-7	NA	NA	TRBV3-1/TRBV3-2	CASSPRGGGGADF	TGTGCCAGCAGCCCGAGAGGGGGAGGGGGGGCTGACTTC